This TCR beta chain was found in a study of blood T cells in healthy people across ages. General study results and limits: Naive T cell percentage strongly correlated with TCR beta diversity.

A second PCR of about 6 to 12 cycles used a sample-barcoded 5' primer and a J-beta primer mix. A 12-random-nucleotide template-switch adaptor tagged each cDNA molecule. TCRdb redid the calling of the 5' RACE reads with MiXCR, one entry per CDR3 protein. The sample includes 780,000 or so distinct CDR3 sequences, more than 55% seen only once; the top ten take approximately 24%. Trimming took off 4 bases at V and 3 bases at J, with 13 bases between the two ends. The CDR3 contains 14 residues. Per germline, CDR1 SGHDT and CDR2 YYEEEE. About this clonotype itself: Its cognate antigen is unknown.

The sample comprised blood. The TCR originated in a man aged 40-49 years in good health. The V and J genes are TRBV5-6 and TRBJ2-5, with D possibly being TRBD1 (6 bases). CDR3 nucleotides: TGTGCCAGCAGCCCTGGGGGCCGTGAAGAGACCCAGTACTTC. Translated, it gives CASSPGGREETQYF.